This paragraph reports one T cell receptor (beta chain). These data originate in a study of control samples from healthy donors and cancer patients. Profiled with immunoSEQ multiplex PCR; TCRdb holds only in-frame clones, not every one. The table shows some 150,000 clones, with less than 95% occurring only once. CDR1 is ENHRY and CDR2 is SYGVKD in the germline V gene. The CDR3 extends over 18 amino acids. V was pared by 6 bases and J by 7 bases, with 21 bases of the junction left unmatched. The genes are TRBV10-3 and TRBJ1-5, with 7 positions matching TRBD1. The sequence was collected from a man aged 60-69 years with colorectal cancer. Sequences were obtained from PBMCs. CDR3 bases: TGTGCCATCAGCGAAAGACAGGGAGGGGAAGGGTCCATACAGCCCCAGCATTTT. Translation gives CAISERQGGEGSIQPQHF.